This TCR beta chain stems from a study of blood T cell repertoires in COVID-19. Study summary: There were acute and convalescent COVID-19 samples, and they came from the United States, Italy and Spain. Sample material is recorded as cDNA or gDNA derived from T cells, B-cell-depleted T cells, or PBMCs.

This clone has a handful of counts. This CDR3 has 15 residues. The ends lost 7 bases at V and 2 bases at J; junction bases unmatched: 6. Germline-derived CDR1 and CDR2 are MNHEY and SVGAGI. Methods used by the authors: Estimation of nucleated cell counts was performed using reference gene primer amplification. The assay was immunoSEQ multiplex PCR, and TCRdb's table has in-frame clones only and misses some. That table gives V, J and clone size, and the DNA gave D and trimming. This table holds 35,000 to 50,000 clones, about 83% found once. This chain uses TRBV6-5 with TRBJ1-2; 11 positions match TRBD1. The sample taken for sequencing was peripheral blood. This clonotype originated in a woman aged 80 or over with acute or convalescent COVID-19. The CDR3 reads CASTIGQGANYGYTF. The CDR3 DNA reads TGTGCCAGCACCATAGGACAGGGGGCAAACTATGGCTACACCTTC.